The 5 T cell receptor beta chains in this list originate from one sample, sequenced in a study of vaccination effects on CD4 cells after COVID-19. CD4+ T cells specific for antigen were expanded with viral peptide pools by the ViraFEST assay before sequencing. With 10 days of culture completed, CD4+ T cells were isolated. Nucleocapsid antibody tests were negative, and the vaccine recipients had no prior SARS-CoV-2 infection. These receptors have no known antigen. The protocol was immunoSEQ multiplex PCR, while the TCRdb copy is restricted to in-frame clones and leaves out a portion. The data hold tens of thousands of clones, with about two thirds observed a single time. The input for sequencing was CD4+ T cells from PBMCs cultured with HCoV-OC43 spike peptides, taken before COVID-19 vaccination. Subset meaning: HCoV-OC43 spike overlapping peptide pool stimulation. These receptors all stem from a human donor who received a COVID-19 vaccine.

This rearrangement joins TRBV6-5 to TRBJ1-1; weak D call: TRBD1 (6 bases). This CDR3 is built from 15 residues. V was trimmed by 6 bases and J by 0 bases, leaving 14 bases between them. Germline CDR1 is MNHEY and CDR2 is SVGAGI. CDR3: CASRVDRLMNTEAFF. Written as DNA, the CDR3 is TGTGCCAGCAGAGTAGACAGGTTGATGAACACTGAAGCTTTCTTT.

The chain carries TRBV5-4 and TRBJ2-1; D unresolved. V was shortened by 1 base and J by 0 bases, with 8 bases between the two germline ends. Germline values: CDR1 SGHNT, CDR2 YYREEE (reference sequence). CDR3 length: 15 residues. Written as DNA, the CDR3 is TGTGCCAGCAGCTTGACAACACCCTCCTACAATGAGCAGTTCTTC. This sequence encodes CASSLTTPSYNEQFF.

There are a few counts of this clone. The rearrangement joins TRBV6-2 or TRBV6-3 to TRBJ2-7; no firm D call. V dropped 2 bases and J dropped 1 base, with 9 bases sitting between them. The CDR3 has 14 amino acids. The germline V gene has CDR1 MNHEY and CDR2 SVGEGT. CDR3 residues: CASSYPLGSYEQYF. CDR3 DNA: TGTGCCAGCAGTTACCCCCTGGGGTCCTACGAGCAGTACTTC.

This chain uses TRBV24-1 with TRBJ1-2; 8 bases match TRBD1. J was trimmed by 4 bases and V by 9 bases; bases with no gene match: 9. CDR1 and CDR2 (germline): KGHDR, SFDVKD. This CDR3 spans 14 amino acids. CDR3 region: CATVLTGVGYGYTF. The CDR3 DNA reads TGTGCCACCGTGTTGACAGGGGTGGGCTATGGCTACACCTTC.

Here the CDR3 DNA reads TGTGCCATTTACAGGGGGCTAAGGGGAGTAGAGACCCAGTACTTC. Translating gives CAIYRGLRGVETQYF. The chain employs TRBV21-1 and TRBJ2-5; the DNA was not compared with TRBD1, the D call given in the table. TRBV21-1 represents a pseudogene. This CDR3 comprises 15 residues.